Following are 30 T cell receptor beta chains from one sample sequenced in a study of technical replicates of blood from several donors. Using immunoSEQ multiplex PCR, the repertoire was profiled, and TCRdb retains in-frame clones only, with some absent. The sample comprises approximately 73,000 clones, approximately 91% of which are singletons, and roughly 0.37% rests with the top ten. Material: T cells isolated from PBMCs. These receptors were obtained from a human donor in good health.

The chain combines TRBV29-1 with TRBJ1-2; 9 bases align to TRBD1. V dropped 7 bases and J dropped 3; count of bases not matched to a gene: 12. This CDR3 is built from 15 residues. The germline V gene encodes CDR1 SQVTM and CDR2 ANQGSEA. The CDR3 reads CSAPGQGTSYYGYTF. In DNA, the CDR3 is TGCAGCGCTCCGGGACAGGGAACCTCCTACTATGGCTACACCTTC.

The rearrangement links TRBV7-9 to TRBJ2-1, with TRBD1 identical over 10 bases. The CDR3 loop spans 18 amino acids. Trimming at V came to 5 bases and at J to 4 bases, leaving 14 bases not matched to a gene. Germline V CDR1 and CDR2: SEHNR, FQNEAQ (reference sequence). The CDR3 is CASSIEFRDRGLYNEQFF. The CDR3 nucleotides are TGTGCCAGCAGCATAGAGTTCCGGGACAGGGGACTTTACAATGAGCAGTTCTTC.

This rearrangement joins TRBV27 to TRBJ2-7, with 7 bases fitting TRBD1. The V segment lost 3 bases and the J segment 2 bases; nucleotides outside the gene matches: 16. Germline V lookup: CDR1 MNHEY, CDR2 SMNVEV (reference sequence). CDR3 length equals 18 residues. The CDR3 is CASSFSSRKSGGPYEQYF. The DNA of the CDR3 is TGTGCCAGCAGTTTTTCCTCCAGGAAATCAGGGGGACCCTACGAGCAGTACTTC.

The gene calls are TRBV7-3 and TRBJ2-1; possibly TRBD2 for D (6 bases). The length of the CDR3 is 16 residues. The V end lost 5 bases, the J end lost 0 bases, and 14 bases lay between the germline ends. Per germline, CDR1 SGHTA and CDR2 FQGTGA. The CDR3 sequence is CASSPGGMASYNEQFF. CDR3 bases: TGTGCCAGCAGCCCTGGCGGGATGGCCTCCTACAATGAGCAGTTCTTC.

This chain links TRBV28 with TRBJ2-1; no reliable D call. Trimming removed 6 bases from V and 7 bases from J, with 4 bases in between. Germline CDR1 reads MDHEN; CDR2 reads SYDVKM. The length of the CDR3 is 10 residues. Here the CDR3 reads CASSYNEQFF. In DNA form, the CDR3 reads TGTGCCAGCAGCTATAATGAGCAGTTCTTC.

The CDR3 nucleotides are TGCAGCGTAACAGGGGGTATTTGGGAGACCCAGTACTTC. It codes for CSVTGGIWETQYF. V usage is TRBV29-1 and J usage is TRBJ2-5; 8 bases align to TRBD1. Germline CDR1 and CDR2: SQVTM and ANQGSEA. This CDR3 region has 13 residues. Germline trimming cut 6 bases from V and 5 bases from J; bases unmatched to any gene: 8.

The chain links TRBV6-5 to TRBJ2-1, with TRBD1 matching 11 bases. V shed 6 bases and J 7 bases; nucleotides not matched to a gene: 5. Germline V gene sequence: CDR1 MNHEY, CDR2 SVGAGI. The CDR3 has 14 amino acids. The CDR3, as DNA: TGTGCCAGCAGCCGGGGGACAGGGGGGAATGAGCAGTTCTTC. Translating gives CASSRGTGGNEQFF.

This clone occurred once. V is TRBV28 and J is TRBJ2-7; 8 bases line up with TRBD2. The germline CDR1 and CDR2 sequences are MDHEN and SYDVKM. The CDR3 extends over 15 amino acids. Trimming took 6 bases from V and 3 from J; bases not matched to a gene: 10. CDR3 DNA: TGTGCCAGCAGCCGTGCCTGGACTAGCAGCTACGAGCAGTACTTC. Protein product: CASSRAWTSSYEQYF.

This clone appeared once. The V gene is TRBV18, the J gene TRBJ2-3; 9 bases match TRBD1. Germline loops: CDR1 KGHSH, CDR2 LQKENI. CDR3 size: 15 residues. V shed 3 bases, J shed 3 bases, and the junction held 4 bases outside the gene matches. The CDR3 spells CASSPGDRVTDTQYF. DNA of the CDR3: TGTGCCAGCTCACCCGGGGACAGGGTGACAGATACGCAGTATTTT.

This CDR3 is CARTPPYLSLTRDRALYGYTF. The CDR3 DNA reads as TGCGCCAGGACACCTCCCTATCTATCACTAACCCGAGACAGGGCCCTCTATGGCTACACCTTC. This sequence joins TRBV23-1 and TRBJ1-2; 7 bases are a match to TRBD1. TRBV23-1 is an ORF, with its function uncertain. The CDR3 extends over 21 amino acids. Trimming at V came to 9 bases and at J to 4 bases, leaving 32 bases not matched to a gene.

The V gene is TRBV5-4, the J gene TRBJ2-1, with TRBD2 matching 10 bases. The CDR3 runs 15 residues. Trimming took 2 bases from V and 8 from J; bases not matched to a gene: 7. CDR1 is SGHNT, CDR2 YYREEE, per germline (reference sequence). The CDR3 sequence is CASSLGLADYHEQFF. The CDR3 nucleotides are TGTGCCAGCAGCTTAGGACTAGCGGACTATCATGAGCAGTTCTTC.

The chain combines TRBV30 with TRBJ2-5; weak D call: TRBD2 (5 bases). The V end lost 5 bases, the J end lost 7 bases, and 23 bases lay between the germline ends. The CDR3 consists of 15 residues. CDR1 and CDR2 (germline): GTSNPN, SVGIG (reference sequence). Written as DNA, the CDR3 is TGTGCCTGGGGAGGCGCCTTGAATTCGGCTGTGACCCAGTACTTC. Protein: CAWGGALNSAVTQYF.

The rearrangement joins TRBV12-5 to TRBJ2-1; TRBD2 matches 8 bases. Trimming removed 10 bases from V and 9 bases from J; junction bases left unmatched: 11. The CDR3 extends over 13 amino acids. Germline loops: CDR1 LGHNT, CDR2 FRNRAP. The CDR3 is CATGTSFLPEQFF. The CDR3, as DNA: TGTGCTACGGGGACTAGTTTTTTGCCTGAGCAGTTCTTC.

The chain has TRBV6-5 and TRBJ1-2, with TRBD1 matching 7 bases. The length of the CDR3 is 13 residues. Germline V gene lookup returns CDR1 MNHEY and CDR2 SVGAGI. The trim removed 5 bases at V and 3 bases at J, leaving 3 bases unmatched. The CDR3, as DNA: TGTGCCAGCAGTCCCGGGACAGACTATGGCTACACCTTC. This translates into CASSPGTDYGYTF.

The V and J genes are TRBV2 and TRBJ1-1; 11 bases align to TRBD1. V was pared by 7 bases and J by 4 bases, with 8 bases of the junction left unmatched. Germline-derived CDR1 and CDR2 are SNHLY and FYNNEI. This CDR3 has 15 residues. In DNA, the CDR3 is TGTGCCAGCACGAGTTTGGGACAGGGGGGCACTGAAGCTTTCTTT. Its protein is CASTSLGQGGTEAFF. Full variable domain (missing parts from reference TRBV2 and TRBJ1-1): EPEVTQTPSHQVTQMGQEVILRCVPISNHLYFYWYRQILGQKVEFLVSFYNNEISEKSEIFDDQFSVERPDGSNFTLKIRSTKLEDSAMYFCASTSLGQGGTEAFFGQGTRLTVV.

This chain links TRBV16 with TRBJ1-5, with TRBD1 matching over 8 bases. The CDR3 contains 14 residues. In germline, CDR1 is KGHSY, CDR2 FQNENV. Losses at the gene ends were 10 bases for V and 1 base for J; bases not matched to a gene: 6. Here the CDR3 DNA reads TGTGCCAACTCCCGGACAGGGAGCAATCAGCCCCAGCATTTT. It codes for CANSRTGSNQPQHF.

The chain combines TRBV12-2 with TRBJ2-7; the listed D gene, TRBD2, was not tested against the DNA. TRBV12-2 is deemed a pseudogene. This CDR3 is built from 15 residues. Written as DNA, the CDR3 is TGTGCAAGTCGCAGTATAGCGGGGTGGATCTACGAGCAGTACTTC. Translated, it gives CASRSIAGWIYEQYF.

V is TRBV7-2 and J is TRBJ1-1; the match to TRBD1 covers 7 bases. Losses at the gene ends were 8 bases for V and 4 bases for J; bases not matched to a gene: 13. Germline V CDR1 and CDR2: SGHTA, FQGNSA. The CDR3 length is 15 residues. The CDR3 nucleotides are TGTGCCAGCGAGAGGGGACAGAGGCTTACCACTGAAGCTTTCTTT. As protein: CASERGQRLTTEAFF.

The CDR3 here is CASSLNTGELTEAFF. In DNA, the CDR3 is TGTGCCAGCAGTCTTAACACAGGGGAACTCACTGAAGCTTTCTTT. The chain joins TRBV27 to TRBJ1-1, with 7 nucleotides matching TRBD1. Germline trimming cut 5 bases from V and 4 bases from J; bases unmatched to any gene: 10. The CDR3 spans 15 residues. Germline values: CDR1 MNHEY, CDR2 SMNVEV (reference sequence).

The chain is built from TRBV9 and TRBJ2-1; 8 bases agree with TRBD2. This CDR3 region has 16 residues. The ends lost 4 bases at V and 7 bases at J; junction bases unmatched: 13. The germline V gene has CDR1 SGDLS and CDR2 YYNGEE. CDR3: CASSLLLAAARNEQFF. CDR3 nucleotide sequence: TGTGCCAGCAGCCTCCTACTAGCGGCCGCTCGGAATGAGCAGTTCTTC. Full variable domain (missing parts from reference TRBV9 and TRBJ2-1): DSGVTQTPKHLITATGQRVTLRCSPRSGDLSVYWYQQSLDQGLQFLIQYYNGEERAKGNILERFSAQQFPDLHSELNLSSLELGDSALYFCASSLLLAAARNEQFFGPGTRLTVL.

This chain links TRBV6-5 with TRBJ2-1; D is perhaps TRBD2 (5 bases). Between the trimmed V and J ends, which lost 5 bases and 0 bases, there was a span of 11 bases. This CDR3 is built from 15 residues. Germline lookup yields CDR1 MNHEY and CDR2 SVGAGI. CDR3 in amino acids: CASSTSGVSYNEQFF. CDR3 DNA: TGTGCCAGCAGTACCAGCGGAGTCTCCTACAATGAGCAGTTCTTC.

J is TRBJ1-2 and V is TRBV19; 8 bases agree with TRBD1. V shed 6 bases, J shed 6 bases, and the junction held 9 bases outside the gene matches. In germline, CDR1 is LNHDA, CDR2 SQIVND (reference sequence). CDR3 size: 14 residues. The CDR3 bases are TGTGCCAGTAGCTCCCGGGGGACAGGTAATGGCTACACCTTC. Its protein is CASSSRGTGNGYTF.

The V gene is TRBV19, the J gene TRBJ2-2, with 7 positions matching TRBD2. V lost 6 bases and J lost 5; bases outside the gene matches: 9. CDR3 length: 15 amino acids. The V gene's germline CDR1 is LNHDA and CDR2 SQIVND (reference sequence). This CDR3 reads CASRPETSRTGELFF. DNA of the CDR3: TGTGCCAGTAGACCCGAGACTAGCAGGACCGGGGAGCTGTTTTTT.

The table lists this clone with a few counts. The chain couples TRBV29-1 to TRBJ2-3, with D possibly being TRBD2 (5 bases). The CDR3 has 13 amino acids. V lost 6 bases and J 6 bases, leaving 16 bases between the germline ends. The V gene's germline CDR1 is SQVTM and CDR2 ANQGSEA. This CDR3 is CSVIGSVWDTQYF. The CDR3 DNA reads TGCAGCGTAATAGGTAGCGTATGGGATACGCAGTATTTT.

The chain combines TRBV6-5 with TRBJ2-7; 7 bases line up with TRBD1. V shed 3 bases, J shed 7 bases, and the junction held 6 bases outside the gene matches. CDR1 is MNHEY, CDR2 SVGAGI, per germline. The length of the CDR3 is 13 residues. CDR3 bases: TGTGCCAGCAGTTATTTAGGGGGCGGTGAGCAGTACTTC. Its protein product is CASSYLGGGEQYF.

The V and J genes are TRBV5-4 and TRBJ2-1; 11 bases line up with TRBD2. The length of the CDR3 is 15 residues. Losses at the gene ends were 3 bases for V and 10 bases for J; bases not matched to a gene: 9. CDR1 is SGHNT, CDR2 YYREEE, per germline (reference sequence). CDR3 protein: CASSWASGRRNEQFF. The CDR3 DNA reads TGTGCCAGCAGCTGGGCTAGCGGGAGGAGAAACGAGCAGTTCTTC. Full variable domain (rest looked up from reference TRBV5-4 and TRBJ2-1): ETGVTQSPTHLIKTRGQQVTLRCSSQSGHNTVSWYQQALGQGPQFIFQYYREEENGRGNFPPRFSGLQFPNYSSELNVNALELDDSALYLCASSWASGRRNEQFFGPGTRLTVL.

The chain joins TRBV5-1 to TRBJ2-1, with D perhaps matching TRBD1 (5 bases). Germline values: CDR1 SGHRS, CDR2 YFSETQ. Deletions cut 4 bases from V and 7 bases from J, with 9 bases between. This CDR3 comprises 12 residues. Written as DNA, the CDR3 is TGCGCCAGCAGCCCGTCAGGGAATGAGCAGTTCTTC. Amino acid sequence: CASSPSGNEQFF.

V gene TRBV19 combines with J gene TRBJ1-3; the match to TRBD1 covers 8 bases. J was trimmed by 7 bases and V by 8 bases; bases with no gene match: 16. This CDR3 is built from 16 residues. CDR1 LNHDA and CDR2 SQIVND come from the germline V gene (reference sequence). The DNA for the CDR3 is TGTGCCAGTCAAAACTTATTAAGACAGGGGAGTAACACCATATATTTT. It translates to CASQNLLRQGSNTIYF. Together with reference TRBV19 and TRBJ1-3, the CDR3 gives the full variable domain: DGGITQSPKYLFRKEGQNVTLSCEQNLNHDAMYWYRQDPGQGLRLIYYSQIVNDFQKGDIAEGYSVSREKKESFPLTVTSAQKNPTAFYLCASQNLLRQGSNTIYFGEGSWLTVV.

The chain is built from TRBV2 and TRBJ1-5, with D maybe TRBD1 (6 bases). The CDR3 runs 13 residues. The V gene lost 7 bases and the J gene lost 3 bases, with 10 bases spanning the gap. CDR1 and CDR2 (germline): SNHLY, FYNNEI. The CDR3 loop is CASIGGNNQPQHF. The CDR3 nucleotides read TGTGCCAGCATAGGGGGTAACAATCAGCCCCAGCATTTT.

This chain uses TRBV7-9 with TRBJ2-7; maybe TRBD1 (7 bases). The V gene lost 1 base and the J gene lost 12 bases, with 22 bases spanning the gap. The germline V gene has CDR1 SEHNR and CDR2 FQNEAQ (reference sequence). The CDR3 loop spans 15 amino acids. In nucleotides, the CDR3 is TGTGCCAGCAGCTTAGAGACGGGGACAGTCTTCGGGGGGTACTTC. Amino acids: CASSLETGTVFGGYF.